The 32 T cell receptor beta chains reported below all come from one sample, sequenced in a study of graft-versus-host responses after intestinal transplantation. Clones were sequenced by immunoSEQ multiplex PCR, and TCRdb holds only the in-frame ones, with some missing. Of approximately 58,000 clones listed, roughly 89% are singletons. The sample was PBMCs, taken 118 to 130 days after intestinal transplantation. The receptor set was obtained from a human patient who received an intestinal transplant, so some T cells may come from the graft donor.

Here the CDR3 reads CASSRSGLGEAFF. The CDR3 DNA follows: TGTGCCAGCAGCCGCTCAGGGCTCGGTGAAGCTTTCTTT. The V and J genes are TRBV4-2 and TRBJ1-1, with D tentatively TRBD1 (5 bases). V dropped 4 bases and J dropped 7 bases, with 13 bases sitting between them. The CDR3 runs to 13 residues. Looked up from germline, CDR1 is LGHNA and CDR2 is YNFKEQ.

This chain links TRBV7-2 with TRBJ2-5; maybe TRBD2 (6 bases). The germline gives CDR1 SGHTA, CDR2 FQGNSA. V shed 5 bases and J shed 7 bases, with 14 bases lying between them. The CDR3 covers 13 residues. Written as DNA, the CDR3 is TGTGCCAGCAGCCCTTTAAGGAGGGGGACCCAGTACTTC. It yields the protein CASSPLRRGTQYF.

The chain employs TRBV30 and TRBJ2-2; maybe TRBD2 (5 bases). CDR3 size: 13 residues. The V gene's germline CDR1 is GTSNPN and CDR2 SVGIG (reference sequence). V shed 4 bases and J shed 6 bases, with 12 bases lying between them. This chain's CDR3 is CAWTGVRAGELFF. CDR3 DNA: TGTGCCTGGACAGGCGTGAGGGCCGGGGAGCTGTTTTTT.

The chain uses TRBV27 and TRBJ1-5; D perhaps matches TRBD1 (5 bases). The germline V gene has CDR1 MNHEY and CDR2 SMNVEV (reference sequence). The CDR3 totals 14 residues. Trimming removed 5 bases at V and 5 bases at J, with 13 bases between. The CDR3 loop is CASSLAGTDQPQHF. The CDR3 DNA reads TGTGCCAGCAGTCTAGCGGGGACTGATCAGCCCCAGCATTTT.

Concerning this clone: The junction and the germline gene differ at one end; a read error may be behind it. The chain uses TRBV7-9 and TRBJ1-1; TRBD1 matches 8 bases. The CDR3 is made up of 13 amino acids. Germline loops: CDR1 SEHNR, CDR2 FQNEAQ (reference sequence). This CDR3 is CASSQRDRHPLRF. CDR3 DNA: TGTGCCAGCAGCCAGCGGGACAGGCACCCCCTGAGGTTT.

This chain connects TRBV7-9 to TRBJ2-7; D perhaps matches TRBD1 (6 bases). V lost 5 bases to trimming and J lost 0 bases, with 14 bases between them. The CDR3 consists of 15 residues. In germline, CDR1 is SEHNR, CDR2 FQNEAQ (reference sequence). CDR3 DNA: TGTGCCAGCAGCCTGGCGGTGGGACACTCCTACGAGCAGTACTTC. Translated, it gives CASSLAVGHSYEQYF. Filled out from reference TRBV7-9 and TRBJ2-7, the complete variable domain reads DTGVSQNPRHKITKRGQNVTFRCDPISEHNRLYWYRQTLGQGPEFLTYFQNEAQLEKSRLLSDRFSAERPKGSFSTLEIQRTEQGDSAMYLCASSLAVGHSYEQYFGPGTRLTVT.

The chain uses TRBV20-1 and TRBJ2-7; no clear D. Germline lookup yields CDR1 DFQATT and CDR2 SNEGSKA (reference sequence). This CDR3 is 11 amino acids long. V was clipped by 7 bases and J by 3 bases, with 10 bases between them. CDR3 sequence (DNA): TGCAGTGGTGGTCCGTTCTACGAGCAGTACTTC. Its translation: CSGGPFYEQYF.

V gene TRBV30 combines with J gene TRBJ2-1; D not certain. The V gene lost 4 bases and the J gene lost 8 bases, with 9 bases spanning the gap. This CDR3 has 11 amino acids. Germline CDR1 and CDR2: GTSNPN and SVGIG (reference sequence). The CDR3 loop reads CAWTQRDEQFF. For the CDR3, the DNA is TGTGCCTGGACCCAACGAGATGAGCAGTTCTTC. The full variable domain, completed using reference TRBV30 and TRBJ2-1, is SQTIHQWPATLVQPVGSPLSLECTVEGTSNPNLYWYRQAAGRGLQLLFYSVGIGQISSEVPQNLSASRPQDRQFILSSKKLLLSDSGFYLCAWTQRDEQFFGPGTRLTVL.

The chain couples TRBV27 to TRBJ1-5; D is uncertain. The CDR3 has 14 amino acids. Germline V lookup: CDR1 MNHEY, CDR2 SMNVEV (reference sequence). The V and J ends lost 4 bases and 5 bases respectively, with 12 bases between them. In nucleotides, the CDR3 is TGTGCCAGCAGTTCAACCGGGATCTATCAGCCCCAGCATTTT. Amino acids: CASSSTGIYQPQHF.

The rearrangement uses TRBV2 and TRBJ2-5; D might be TRBD2 (6 bases). The CDR3 contains 15 residues. CDR1 is SNHLY, CDR2 FYNNEI, per germline. Trimming removed 7 bases from V and 4 bases from J, with 19 bases in between. The chain's CDR3 is CASTNRAGRGETQYF. The CDR3 DNA sequence: TGTGCCAGCACTAACCGGGCCGGGCGGGGAGAGACCCAGTACTTC. The full variable domain, with the rest looked up from reference TRBV2 and TRBJ2-5, is EPEVTQTPSHQVTQMGQEVILRCVPISNHLYFYWYRQILGQKVEFLVSFYNNEISEKSEIFDDQFSVERPDGSNFTLKIRSTKLEDSAMYFCASTNRAGRGETQYFGPGTRLLVL.

This clone was seen a single time. V gene TRBV7-9 combines with J gene TRBJ2-3, with 9 bases fitting TRBD2. Germline assignment: CDR1 SEHNR and CDR2 FQNEAQ (reference sequence). CDR3 size: 18 residues. J lost 2 bases, V lost 2 bases, and 11 bases had no gene match. In DNA, the CDR3 is TGTGCCAGCAGCTTACCCTTTCGACTAGCGGACCCCACAGATACGCAGTATTTT. It yields the protein CASSLPFRLADPTDTQYF.

V gene TRBV28 combines with J gene TRBJ2-3, with TRBD2 as a possible D gene (7 bases). Germline loops: CDR1 MDHEN, CDR2 SYDVKM. V dropped 4 bases and J dropped 4 bases, with 15 bases sitting between them. The CDR3 is 15 amino acids. The CDR3 nucleotides are TGTGCCAGCAGTTCCCCGCGCGGGGGCGCAGATACGCAGTATTTT. Residues: CASSSPRGGADTQYF.

V gene TRBV18 combines with J gene TRBJ2-3; D remains ambiguous. V lost 2 bases and J 4 bases, leaving 4 bases between the germline ends. This CDR3 has 12 amino acids. In germline, CDR1 is KGHSH, CDR2 LQKENI. CDR3 amino acids: CASSPEADTQYF. The CDR3 region has the DNA TGTGCCAGCTCACCAGAGGCAGATACGCAGTATTTT.

V usage is TRBV7-3 and J usage is TRBJ2-1; D perhaps matches TRBD2 (5 bases). This CDR3 contains 14 residues. Germline CDR1 reads SGHTA; CDR2 reads FQGTGA. With 3 bases removed from V and 8 bases from J, the gap between germline ends came to 14 bases. The CDR3 coding sequence is TGTGCCAGCAGCTTGAGGGTGGGAAGCTATGAGCAGTTCTTC. Translated: CASSLRVGSYEQFF.

This chain links TRBV5-1 with TRBJ1-5; D ambiguous. The CDR3 spans 13 residues. Trimming cost V 1 base and J 9 bases, with 11 bases left between them. Germline lookup yields CDR1 SGHRS and CDR2 YFSETQ. The CDR3 here is CASSLKDGSPQHF. The CDR3 region has the DNA TGCGCCAGCAGCTTGAAGGATGGTTCGCCCCAGCATTTT.

The chain employs TRBV5-1 and TRBJ2-3, with unresolved D. The germline V gene has CDR1 SGHRS and CDR2 YFSETQ. This CDR3 region has 18 residues. The ends were cut back, 0 bases at V and 5 bases at J, with 22 bases in the middle. CDR3 sequence (DNA): TGCGCCAGCAGCTTGGGAGTTTCGTCGCAGGCAGGCGGAGATACGCAGTATTTT. It codes for CASSLGVSSQAGGDTQYF. The whole variable domain, filled in from reference TRBV5-1 and TRBJ2-3, reads KAGVTQTPRYLIKTRGQQVTLSCSPISGHRSVSWYQQTPGQGLQFLFEYFSETQRNKGNFPGRFSGRQFSNSRSEMNVSTLELGDSALYLCASSLGVSSQAGGDTQYFGPGTRLTVL.

V and J are TRBV6-5 and TRBJ1-5, with TRBD1 as a possible D gene (5 bases). The CDR3 sequence is 13 residues long. Deletions cut 10 bases from V and 1 base from J, with 11 bases between. Germline CDR1 is MNHEY and CDR2 is SVGAGI. Here the CDR3 DNA reads TGTGCCACTGGGACTACGAGCAATCAGCCCCAGCATTTT. It specifies CATGTTSNQPQHF.

This clone was detected only a few times. The CDR3 loop is CASSKGPDTEAFF. The CDR3 region has the DNA TGTGCCAGCTCGAAAGGACCGGACACTGAAGCTTTCTTT. This sequence joins TRBV18 and TRBJ1-1; D is unresolved. CDR1 and CDR2 from the germline V gene are KGHSH and LQKENI. V lost 6 bases to trimming and J lost 3 bases, with 11 bases between them. CDR3 length: 13 residues. Full variable domain (rest looked up from reference TRBV18 and TRBJ1-1): NAGVMQNPRHLVRRRGQEARLRCSPMKGHSHVYWYRQLPEEGLKFMVYLQKENIIDESGMPKERFSAEFPKEGPSILRIQQVVRGDSAAYFCASSKGPDTEAFFGQGTRLTVV.

This sequence joins TRBV6-5 and TRBJ1-2; tentative D call: TRBD1 (6 bases). The CDR3 spans 15 residues. Germline-derived CDR1 and CDR2 are MNHEY and SVGAGI. Trimming left V 6 bases short and J 8 bases short, with 22 bases between. CDR3 nucleotides: TGTGCCAGCAGATTACAGGGTGAAAGTTTCAGGGGCTACACCTTC. This encodes CASRLQGESFRGYTF.

The V call is TRBV6-5, the J call TRBJ1-5, with D hard to call. V gave up 5 bases and J gave up 7 bases, with 9 bases separating them. The CDR3 consists of 12 residues. In germline, CDR1 is MNHEY, CDR2 SVGAGI. In DNA form, the CDR3 reads TGTGCCAGCAGTGTACTTGGCCAGCCCCAGCATTTT. As protein: CASSVLGQPQHF.

The chain is built from TRBV6-1 and TRBJ2-2, with 12 bases aligning to TRBD2. After removal of 7 bases from V and 5 bases from J, the junction contained 2 bases not matched to a gene. The CDR3 extends over 14 amino acids. Germline CDR1 reads MNHNS; CDR2 reads SASEGT. CDR3 DNA sequence: TGTGCCAGCAAACTAGCGGGAGGAACCGGGGAGCTGTTTTTT. It encodes CASKLAGGTGELFF.

The CDR3 sequence: CASSARLGGSYEQYF. CDR3 coding DNA: TGTGCCAGCAGCGCGCGACTTGGGGGCTCCTACGAGCAGTACTTC. The genes are TRBV9 and TRBJ2-7; D possibly uses TRBD1 or TRBD2 (5 bases each). Trimming left V 3 bases short and J 0 bases short, with 13 bases between. CDR3 length equals 15 residues. Looked up from germline, CDR1 is SGDLS and CDR2 is YYNGEE.

J is TRBJ1-1 and V is TRBV11-2; weak D call: TRBD1 (5 bases). The germline CDR1 and CDR2 sequences are SGHAT and FQNNGV. Trimming shortened V by 7 bases and J by 1 base, and 19 bases separated the two germline ends. The CDR3 sequence is 16 residues long. Here the CDR3 reads CASTKSLWGENTEAFF. CDR3 DNA sequence: TGTGCCAGCACCAAAAGCCTTTGGGGGGAGAACACTGAAGCTTTCTTT.

V gene TRBV5-1 combines with J gene TRBJ1-5; 9 bases align to TRBD1. This CDR3 is built from 15 residues. Germline CDR1 reads SGHRS; CDR2 reads YFSETQ. Losses at the gene ends were 4 bases for V and 1 base for J; bases not matched to a gene: 3. The CDR3 sequence: CASSVQGASNQPQHF. The CDR3 DNA is TGCGCCAGCAGCGTACAGGGGGCGAGCAATCAGCCCCAGCATTTT. The full variable domain, with the rest looked up from reference TRBV5-1 and TRBJ1-5, is KAGVTQTPRYLIKTRGQQVTLSCSPISGHRSVSWYQQTPGQGLQFLFEYFSETQRNKGNFPGRFSGRQFSNSRSEMNVSTLELGDSALYLCASSVQGASNQPQHFGDGTRLSIL.

The rearrangement links TRBV7-9 to TRBJ1-4; weak D call: TRBD1 (5 bases). The CDR3 sequence is 13 residues long. With 10 bases removed from V and 6 bases from J, the gap between germline ends came to 15 bases. Germline values: CDR1 SEHNR, CDR2 FQNEAQ (reference sequence). DNA for the CDR3: TGTGCCATCCAGGCAGGGTTATATGAAAAACTGTTTTTT. Its protein product is CAIQAGLYEKLFF. Full variable domain (rest looked up from reference TRBV7-9 and TRBJ1-4): DTGVSQNPRHKITKRGQNVTFRCDPISEHNRLYWYRQTLGQGPEFLTYFQNEAQLEKSRLLSDRFSAERPKGSFSTLEIQRTEQGDSAMYLCAIQAGLYEKLFFGSGTQLSVL.

V is TRBV29-1 and J is TRBJ1-2; the match to TRBD1 covers 7 bases. CDR1 and CDR2 (germline): SQVTM, ANQGSEA. This CDR3 contains 15 residues. With V trimmed by 4 bases and J by 1 base, 9 bases remained unmatched. CDR3 DNA sequence: TGCAGCGTTGCCGGGACAGAGTATTTTAACTATGGCTACACCTTC. Its protein product is CSVAGTEYFNYGYTF. Looking up the rest from reference TRBV29-1 and TRBJ1-2 gives the full variable domain: SAVISQKPSRDICQRGTSLTIQCQVDSQVTMMFWYRQQPGQSLTLIATANQGSEATYESGFVIDKFPISRPNLTFSTLTVSNMSPEDSSIYLCSVAGTEYFNYGYTFGSGTRLTVV.

The rearrangement joins TRBV6-1 to TRBJ2-5; possibly TRBD2 for D (5 bases). The CDR3 is 15 amino acids. Germline V gives CDR1 MNHNS, CDR2 SASEGT. V was cut by 10 bases and J by 2 bases, with 20 bases left in between. This CDR3 is CAIRGSQDWQETQYF. The CDR3 DNA follows: TGTGCCATTCGGGGAAGCCAGGACTGGCAAGAGACCCAGTACTTC.

V and J are TRBV28 and TRBJ2-1; 8 nucleotides align to TRBD2. Germline V CDR1 and CDR2: MDHEN, SYDVKM. This CDR3 contains 15 residues. After removal of 2 bases from V and 10 bases from J, the junction contained 10 bases not matched to a gene. CDR3 nucleotide sequence: TGTGCCAGCAGTTTAGTTTTCGGGAGGGCCGGGGAGCAGTTCTTC. It is translated as CASSLVFGRAGEQFF.

The chain joins TRBV6-6 to TRBJ2-5; D call uncertain. The J call is doubtful: the DNA matches TRBJ2-7 better. Germline-derived CDR1 and CDR2 are MNHNY and SVGAGI (reference sequence). The CDR3 has 11 residues. CDR3 in DNA: TGTGCCAGCAGGATGAACCACGAGCAGTACTTC. This codes for CASRMNHEQYF.

The J gene is TRBJ1-2, the V gene TRBV10-3, with D uncertain. The V end lost 7 bases, the J end lost 0 bases, and 9 bases lay between the germline ends. CDR3 length: 13 residues. Germline V CDR1 and CDR2: ENHRY, SYGVKD. As DNA, the CDR3 is TGTGCCATCACCCCACATCCTAACTATGGCTACACCTTC. Translating it yields CAITPHPNYGYTF.

This clone was picked up one time. The chain employs TRBV28 and TRBJ2-1; D gene unclear. The germline V gene has CDR1 MDHEN and CDR2 SYDVKM. This CDR3 contains 16 residues. V lost 6 bases, J lost 0 bases, and 15 bases lay in between. CDR3 region: CASSPHWASSYNEQFF. The CDR3 DNA sequence: TGTGCCAGCAGCCCCCACTGGGCGAGCTCCTACAATGAGCAGTTCTTC.

Worth noting for this clone: The junction does not match germline at one end; this may be a read error. The V gene is TRBV10-3, the J gene TRBJ2-7; the D call may be TRBD1 or TRBD2 (6 bases each). Germline-derived CDR1 and CDR2 are ENHRY and SYGVKD. The CDR3 has 13 residues. CDR3 DNA: TGTGCCGTCAGTGATAGGGGGGAGGACGAGCAGTACTTC. Translating it yields CAVSDRGEDEQYF.